The entry below describes one T cell receptor (beta chain). This clonotype has more than one count but fewer than ten. There is no known antigen for this receptor. No much larger clonotype is one base removed from it; base qualities were not supplied. V was cut back by 1 base and J by 9 bases, leaving a gap of 14 bases between them. From the germline V gene, CDR1 is SGHRS and CDR2 is YFSETQ. The CDR3 contains 14 residues, cysteine and phenylalanine counted. CDR3 DNA is the only sequence kept; it has 42 bases, read in frame from the first base. The entry originates in a study of T cell repertoires in cytomegalovirus infection (dated by TCRdb to the late 2010s). Describing the broader study: Because public TCR beta signatures pointed to carriage of CMV infection together with the matching HLA type, the HLA type of each donor mattered for the analysis. Overall results and qualifications from the work: Cumulative frequency of public TCR beta family members discriminated carriers of CMV infection plus the relevant HLA type in this cohort and an independent approximately 350-donor cohort. The ex vivo response was dominated by HLA-C-restricted CMV-specific TCR beta clonotypes, which also provided the single most frequent clonotype in two of eight donors.

TCRdb shows the sequencer as Illumina HiSeq 1500. TCRdb trimmed public reads at Q25 via fastp, called clones via MiXCR and kept in-frame beta chains. All rows with the same CDR3 protein become a single entry with the most common DNA and genes. The sample table shows around 170,000 distinct CDR3 sequences, and roughly an eighth are seen once. 25% to 30% of the sample goes to the ten largest clones. Recombination joined TRBV5-1 with TRBJ2-1; too little of a D gene remains to name it. The sequenced material came from PBMCs. This receptor was identified in a human donor in good health (CMV status not recorded). Some clones in this sample may be carry-over from other donors' samples. The CDR3 corresponds to CASSLIRPTSEQFF. The DNA sequence follows: TGCGCCAGCAGCTTGATTAGGCCTACGAGTGAGCAGTTCTTC.